The next 28 T cell receptor beta chains were all read from a single sample in a study of shared clonotypes between healthy human individuals. This table comes from immunoSEQ multiplex PCR, and its TCRdb copy is limited to in-frame clones, with some not included. The table includes 650,000 to 700,000 clones, 90% detected once. The sample consisted of memory CD8+ T cells from PBMCs. Noted subset: CD45RO+ cells pooled with CCR7-negative TemRA cells. The receptor source for this set is a man between 18 and 35 years old in good health. Some clones in this sample may be carry-over from other donors' samples.

The chain has TRBV7-9 and TRBJ2-5, with TRBD2 as a possible D gene (6 bases). CDR1 is SEHNR and CDR2 is FQNEAQ in the germline V gene (reference sequence). The length of the CDR3 is 14 residues. Trimming took 2 bases from V and 2 from J, leaving 9 bases between them. The CDR3 sequence: CASSLRREQETQYF. CDR3 DNA: TGTGCCAGCAGCTTAAGGCGGGAACAAGAGACCCAGTACTTC. The whole variable domain, filled in from reference TRBV7-9 and TRBJ2-5, reads DTGVSQNPRHKITKRGQNVTFRCDPISEHNRLYWYRQTLGQGPEFLTYFQNEAQLEKSRLLSDRFSAERPKGSFSTLEIQRTEQGDSAMYLCASSLRREQETQYFGPGTRLLVL.

The genes are TRBV19 and TRBJ2-6; D is undetermined. The CDR3 totals 19 residues. The germline V gene encodes CDR1 LNHDA and CDR2 SQIVND (reference sequence). V lost 8 bases to trimming and J lost 0 bases, with 23 bases between them. The CDR3 spells CASGKSHDRILSGANVLTF. CDR3 bases: TGTGCCAGTGGGAAGTCACATGACCGGATTCTCTCTGGGGCCAACGTCCTGACTTTC.

The chain employs TRBV27 and TRBJ2-7, with 11 bases identical to TRBD2. The CDR3 runs 13 residues. The germline V gene encodes CDR1 MNHEY and CDR2 SMNVEV (reference sequence). Germline trimming cut 5 bases from V and 6 bases from J; bases unmatched to any gene: 3. CDR3 region: CASSLLAGGEQYF. CDR3 DNA sequence: TGTGCCAGCAGTCTGCTAGCGGGAGGCGAGCAGTACTTC.

The chain has TRBV29-1 and TRBJ2-2; D is ambiguous. The germline V gene encodes CDR1 SQVTM and CDR2 ANQGSEA. The CDR3 totals 11 residues. Trimming removed 7 bases at V and 6 bases at J, with 9 bases between. The DNA for the CDR3 is TGCAGCGCCTTACGATCCGGGGAGCTGTTTTTT. Amino acid sequence: CSALRSGELFF.

The rearrangement links TRBV10-3 to TRBJ1-1; TRBD1 is a possible D gene (6 bases). Germline-derived CDR1 and CDR2 are ENHRY and SYGVKD. This CDR3 region has 15 residues. Trimming pared 6 bases from V and 2 bases from J, leaving 16 bases between. The CDR3 bases are TGTGCCATCAGGGGTGCGGACAGTAAAAACACTGAAGCTTTCTTT. Its protein is CAIRGADSKNTEAFF.

The chain couples TRBV7-6 to TRBJ1-4; TRBD1 agrees at 8 bases. This CDR3 comprises 15 residues. Trimming removed 5 bases from V and 8 bases from J; junction bases left unmatched: 10. Per the germline V gene, CDR1 is SGHVS and CDR2 is FNYEAQ. The CDR3 DNA reads as TGTGCCAGCAGCAACCCGACAGGGGAGGGGGAAAAACTGTTTTTT. This sequence encodes CASSNPTGEGEKLFF.

V and J are TRBV11-2 and TRBJ2-3, with no clear D. Germline V gives CDR1 SGHAT, CDR2 FQNNGV. V was cut by 0 bases and J by 9 bases, with 13 bases left in between. This CDR3 has 14 amino acids. The CDR3 DNA reads as TGTGCCAGCAGCTTAGAACTTACGGGTTTCACGCAGTATTTT. Amino acids: CASSLELTGFTQYF.

The V and J genes are TRBV27 and TRBJ2-3, with TRBD2 identical over 9 bases. The V gene's germline CDR1 is MNHEY and CDR2 SMNVEV (reference sequence). V lost 5 bases and J lost 0; bases outside the gene matches: 3. The CDR3 is 15 amino acids. The CDR3 region is CASSPGLASTDTQYF. CDR3 DNA: TGTGCCAGCAGTCCGGGACTAGCAAGCACAGATACGCAGTATTTT.

The J gene is TRBJ2-5, the V gene TRBV9; perhaps TRBD1 as D (6 bases). Germline CDR1 is SGDLS and CDR2 is YYNGEE. V was shortened by 0 bases and J by 4 bases, with 10 bases between the two germline ends. CDR3 length: 14 amino acids. DNA of the CDR3: TGTGCCAGCAGCGTAGAACAGGGAAGAGAGACCCAGTACTTC. This codes for CASSVEQGRETQYF.

CDR3 sequence reads: CATSRAEGRYGYTF. The DNA for the CDR3 is TGTGCCACCAGCAGAGCGGAGGGGAGGTATGGCTACACCTTC. The gene calls are TRBV15 and TRBJ1-2, with a tentative D call TRBD1 (5 bases). There are 14 residues in the CDR3. CDR1 LNHNV and CDR2 YYDKDF come from the germline V gene (reference sequence). Trimming stripped 1 base from V and 5 bases from J, with 11 bases between.

This chain joins TRBV11-2 and TRBJ2-1; 11 bases map to TRBD2. V lost 1 base, J lost 6 bases, and 2 bases stayed unmatched. This CDR3 spans 15 amino acids. Germline assignment: CDR1 SGHAT and CDR2 FQNNGV. CDR3 residues: CASSLGGTSGNEQFF. DNA of the CDR3: TGTGCCAGCAGCTTAGGCGGGACTAGCGGCAATGAGCAGTTCTTC.

This chain joins TRBV9 and TRBJ2-2; TRBD2 aligns across 9 bases. V lost 2 bases, J lost 3 bases, and 2 bases stayed unmatched. Per the germline V gene, CDR1 is SGDLS and CDR2 is YYNGEE. CDR3 length: 15 residues. The CDR3 DNA is TGTGCCAGCAGCGTTAGCGGGAGTCACACCGGGGAGCTGTTTTTT. It yields the protein CASSVSGSHTGELFF.

The chain employs TRBV5-6 and TRBJ2-5; TRBD1 is a possible D gene (6 bases). Looked up from germline, CDR1 is SGHDT and CDR2 is YYEEEE. This CDR3 region has 14 residues. V lost 4 bases to trimming and J lost 6 bases, with 16 bases between them. The CDR3 loop reads CASSLAGTTKTQYF. Here the CDR3 DNA reads TGTGCCAGCAGCCTGGCCGGGACAACGAAGACCCAGTACTTC. The variable domain in full, completed from reference TRBV5-6 and TRBJ2-5, reads DAGVTQSPTHLIKTRGQQVTLRCSPKSGHDTVSWYQQALGQGPQFIFQYYEEEERQRGNFPDRFSGHQFPNYSSELNVNALLLGDSALYLCASSLAGTTKTQYFGPGTRLLVL.

The chain employs TRBV5-1 and TRBJ2-6; D is uncertain. The CDR3 length is 16 residues. Germline loops: CDR1 SGHRS, CDR2 YFSETQ. V was clipped by 0 bases and J by 0 bases, with 7 bases between them. The DNA of the CDR3 is TGCGCCAGCAGCTTGGACGAGGACTCTGGGGCCAACGTCCTGACTTTC. It codes for CASSLDEDSGANVLTF.

This chain connects TRBV28 to TRBJ2-4, with D maybe TRBD1 (6 bases). The CDR3 has 14 residues. CDR1 MDHEN and CDR2 SYDVKM come from the germline V gene. Trimming took off 7 bases at V and 12 bases at J, with 22 bases between the two ends. The CDR3 DNA reads TGTGCCAGCACCCTGGGCGTGCCAGGGGCGTATCAGTACTTC. Its translation: CASTLGVPGAYQYF.

The V gene is TRBV7-2, the J gene TRBJ1-2, with 7 bases lining up with TRBD1. J lost 1 base, V lost 0 bases, and 14 bases had no gene match. The CDR3 length is 19 residues. Germline V gene lookup returns CDR1 SGHTA and CDR2 FQGNSA. The CDR3: CASSLAVGKGTAFNYGYTF. The CDR3 nucleotides read TGTGCCAGCAGCTTAGCCGTGGGGAAGGGGACAGCCTTTAACTATGGCTACACCTTC.

This clone was detected only once. The chain couples TRBV7-8 to TRBJ2-2; D is perhaps TRBD1 (6 bases). Germline loops: CDR1 SGHVS, CDR2 FQNEAQ. V lost 4 bases and J 4 bases, leaving 19 bases between the germline ends. This CDR3 contains 17 residues. CDR3 region: CASSSYTTGPVTGELFF. The CDR3 DNA sequence: TGTGCCAGCAGCTCCTATACGACAGGTCCCGTCACCGGGGAGCTGTTTTTT.

V and J are TRBV28 and TRBJ2-7; D may be TRBD2 (5 bases). This CDR3 contains 13 residues. V was clipped by 3 bases and J by 6 bases, with 12 bases between them. The germline gives CDR1 MDHEN, CDR2 SYDVKM. The DNA of the CDR3 is TGTGCCAGCAGTTTTAGGGTTGGGAGCGAGCAGTACTTC. This codes for CASSFRVGSEQYF.

In its sample, this clone was seen a few times. The V and J genes are TRBV7-9 and TRBJ1-5; 8 nucleotides agree with TRBD1. The V segment lost 5 bases and the J segment 7 bases; nucleotides outside the gene matches: 10. The germline gives CDR1 SEHNR, CDR2 FQNEAQ (reference sequence). This CDR3 region has 15 residues. The CDR3 is CASSPGQGGVQPQHF. CDR3 nucleotide sequence: TGTGCCAGCAGCCCCGGACAGGGCGGGGTGCAGCCCCAGCATTTT.

As DNA, the CDR3 is TGTGCCAGCAGCTTAATTAGTACGGCCGAAGCTTTCTTT. It specifies CASSLISTAEAFF. This chain joins TRBV7-3 and TRBJ1-1; D is undetermined. Trimming removed 1 base at V and 8 bases at J, with 11 bases between. The CDR3 extends over 13 amino acids. Germline lookup yields CDR1 SGHTA and CDR2 FQGTGA.

The V call is TRBV6-5, the J call TRBJ2-5; TRBD1 aligns across 7 bases. This CDR3 is built from 15 residues. CDR1 is MNHEY and CDR2 is SVGAGI in the germline V gene. V gave up 2 bases and J gave up 2 bases; unmatched junction bases: 5. The CDR3 DNA sequence: TGTGCCAGCAGTTACCATAAGGGGGCACAAGAGACCCAGTACTTC. Amino acids: CASSYHKGAQETQYF.

This rearrangement joins TRBV28 to TRBJ2-2; D assignment may be TRBD1 or TRBD2 (5 bases each). Trimming cost V 7 bases and J 4 bases, with 28 bases left between them. This CDR3 spans 19 amino acids. The germline V gene encodes CDR1 MDHEN and CDR2 SYDVKM. The CDR3 nucleotides read TGTGCCAGCACCACCCACTTTGGGACCTCCCCACGGAGCACCGGGGAGCTGTTTTTT. Its translation is CASTTHFGTSPRSTGELFF.

The chain is built from TRBV6-4 and TRBJ2-2, with unresolved D. The germline V and J ends were trimmed by 8 bases and 6 bases, with 16 bases remaining between them. The germline V gene has CDR1 MRHNA and CDR2 SNTAGT. The CDR3 loop spans 14 amino acids. The CDR3 is CASGNFGSPGELFF. The CDR3 DNA sequence: TGTGCCAGCGGCAACTTTGGGTCCCCCGGGGAGCTGTTTTTT.

This sequence joins TRBV27 and TRBJ1-4; D is possibly TRBD1 (5 bases). CDR1 is MNHEY, CDR2 SMNVEV, per germline (reference sequence). Trimming shortened V by 6 bases and J by 12 bases, and 11 bases separated the two germline ends. This CDR3 has 11 amino acids. The CDR3 loop reads CASRGGVELFF. CDR3 bases: TGTGCCAGCAGGGGGGGGGTCGAACTGTTTTTT.

The chain employs TRBV6-5 and TRBJ2-3, with 10 bases matching TRBD2. From germline, CDR1 is MNHEY and CDR2 SVGAGI. The CDR3 is made up of 14 amino acids. The V segment lost 9 bases and the J segment 0 bases; nucleotides outside the gene matches: 3. The CDR3 loop reads CASSSGSSTDTQYF. The CDR3 region has the DNA TGTGCCAGTTCTAGCGGGAGTAGCACAGATACGCAGTATTTT.

This clone was observed once. The V and J genes are TRBV15 and TRBJ2-2, with 9 bases aligning to TRBD2. There are 16 residues in the CDR3. The germline V gene encodes CDR1 LNHNV and CDR2 YYDKDF (reference sequence). The V segment lost 4 bases and the J segment 4 bases; nucleotides outside the gene matches: 7. CDR3 in DNA: TGTGCCACCAGCATGGAGCGGGAGGTCGGCACCGGGGAGCTGTTTTTT. This encodes CATSMEREVGTGELFF. Filled out from reference TRBV15 and TRBJ2-2, the complete variable domain reads DAMVIQNPRYQVTQFGKPVTLSCSQTLNHNVMYWYQQKSSQAPKLLFHYYDKDFNNEADTPDNFQSRRPNTSFCFLDIRSPGLGDTAMYLCATSMEREVGTGELFFGEGSRLTVL.

The V and J genes are TRBV27 and TRBJ2-7; 7 nucleotides agree with TRBD2. Trimming removed 3 bases from V and 7 bases from J; junction bases left unmatched: 9. This CDR3 has 14 residues. Per the germline V gene, CDR1 is MNHEY and CDR2 is SMNVEV (reference sequence). The CDR3 reads CASSFQAGAEEQYF. Written as DNA, the CDR3 is TGTGCCAGCAGTTTTCAGGCGGGAGCTGAAGAGCAGTACTTC.

This CDR3 is CASSLYGLDRVYEQYF. The CDR3 region has the DNA TGTGCCAGCAGTTTATATGGCCTGGACAGGGTATACGAGCAGTACTTC. The gene calls are TRBV27 and TRBJ2-7, with TRBD1 matching 8 bases. Germline V CDR1 and CDR2: MNHEY, SMNVEV (reference sequence). The CDR3 consists of 16 residues. V lost 1 base and J lost 4; bases outside the gene matches: 9.